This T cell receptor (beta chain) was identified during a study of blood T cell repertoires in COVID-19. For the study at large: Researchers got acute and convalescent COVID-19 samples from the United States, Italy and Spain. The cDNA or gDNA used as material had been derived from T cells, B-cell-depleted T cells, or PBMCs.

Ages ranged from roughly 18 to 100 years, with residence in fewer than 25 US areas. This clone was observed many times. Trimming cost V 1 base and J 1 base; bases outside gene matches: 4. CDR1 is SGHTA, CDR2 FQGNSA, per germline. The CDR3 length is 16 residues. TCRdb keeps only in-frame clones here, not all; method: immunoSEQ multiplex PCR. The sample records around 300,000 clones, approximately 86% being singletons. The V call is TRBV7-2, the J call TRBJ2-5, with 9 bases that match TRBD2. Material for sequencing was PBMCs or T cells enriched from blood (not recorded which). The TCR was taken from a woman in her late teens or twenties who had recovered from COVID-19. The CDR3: CASSLVGAGGQETQYF. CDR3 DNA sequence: TGTGCCAGCAGCTTAGTTGGAGCGGGGGGCCAAGAGACCCAGTACTTC. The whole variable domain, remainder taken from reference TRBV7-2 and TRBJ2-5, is GAGVSQSPSNKVTEKGKDVELRCDPISGHTALYWYRQSLGQGLEFLIYFQGNSAPDKSGLPSDRFSAERTGGSVSTLTIQRTQQEDSAVYLCASSLVGAGGQETQYFGPGTRLLVL.